This T cell receptor beta chain originates from a study of CD8 T cells in ankylosing spondylitis. General study findings and limits: A subset of motif variants has previously been described in the synovial fluid and blood of reactive arthritis.

Using its own MiXCR run on the 5' RACE reads, TCRdb lists one record per CDR3 protein. This sample has around 130,000 distinct CDR3 sequences; 7% to 10% occur once, and the top ten carry 2.5% to 4%. The CDR3 length is 16 residues. The V end was cut by 6 bases, the J end by 4 bases, with 21 bases between. Worth noting for this clonotype: The antigen remains unidentified.

The chain recombines TRBV12-3 or TRBV12-4 with TRBJ1-2; perhaps TRBD1 as D (5 bases). This receptor was identified in a male donor with ankylosing spondylitis or in good health (not recorded which). The sample comprised blood, either unsorted or a sorted T cell fraction (not recorded which). CDR3 residues: CASSPLGPYQIYGYTF. In nucleotides, the CDR3 is TGTGCCAGCAGCCCCCTGGGACCCTATCAAATCTATGGCTACACCTTC.